These 19 T cell receptor beta chains were sequenced from one sample in a study of T cell responses to AZD1222 COVID-19 vaccine. Sequencing was performed with immunoSEQ multiplex PCR; in TCRdb, only in-frame clones are kept and a portion is missing. This sample has fewer than 120,000 clones; approximately 92% occur once, and the top ten carry about 2.6%. The source was peripheral blood, collected 28 days after the second AZD1222 dose. Receptor source: an adult who received the AZD1222 COVID-19 vaccine.

This clone was seen a single time. The chain uses TRBV9 and TRBJ1-6; unclear D gene. Germline assignment: CDR1 SGDLS and CDR2 YYNGEE. CDR3 length: 16 amino acids. V lost 1 base, J lost 5 bases, and 13 bases lay in between. This chain's CDR3 is CASSVSGVLDNSPLHF. As DNA, the CDR3 is TGTGCCAGCAGCGTATCAGGCGTTCTAGATAATTCACCCCTCCACTTT.

The rearrangement joins TRBV6-4 to TRBJ1-5; 9 nucleotides match TRBD1. Germline V gene data show CDR1 as MRHNA and CDR2 as SNTAGT. The length of the CDR3 is 15 residues. The trim removed 4 bases at V and 7 bases at J, leaving 8 bases unmatched. CDR3 DNA sequence: TGTGCCAGCAGTGGGGGACAGGGACGGAGGCAGCCCCAGCATTTT. Translating gives CASSGGQGRRQPQHF.

The CDR3 DNA follows: TGTGCCAGCAGCTTATACATTGGGCCGTCCTACGAGCAGTACTTC. It specifies CASSLYIGPSYEQYF. The rearrangement links TRBV7-2 to TRBJ2-7; D not resolved. The length of the CDR3 is 15 residues. Trimming took 2 bases from V and 1 from J, leaving 12 bases between them. CDR1 and CDR2 (germline): SGHTA, FQGNSA.

The gene calls are TRBV27 and TRBJ1-1, with a possible D match to TRBD1 (5 bases). V dropped 5 bases and J dropped 3 bases, with 16 bases sitting between them. This CDR3 region has 15 residues. Germline V gene sequence: CDR1 MNHEY, CDR2 SMNVEV (reference sequence). DNA for the CDR3: TGTGCCAGCAGTCTAGATTTTGGGGACGACACTGAAGCTTTCTTT. The encoded protein is CASSLDFGDDTEAFF.

This chain joins TRBV6-1 and TRBJ2-3; weak D call: TRBD1 (7 bases). Looked up from germline, CDR1 is MNHNS and CDR2 is SASEGT. V was trimmed by 4 bases and J by 0 bases, leaving 14 bases between them. The CDR3 spans 16 residues. In DNA, the CDR3 is TGTGCCAGCAGTGGTCGTGGAGGGGGCAGCACAGATACGCAGTATTTT. Its translation is CASSGRGGGSTDTQYF.

The V gene is TRBV6-2 or TRBV6-3, the J gene TRBJ1-2; 9 bases align to TRBD1. The CDR3 has 15 amino acids. J gave up 5 bases and V 3 bases, and 7 bases lay outside the gene matches. Per the germline V gene, CDR1 is MNHEY and CDR2 is SVGEGT. DNA of the CDR3: TGTGCCAGCAGTTATACCCCTGACAGGGGGTATGGCTACACCTTC. Translation: CASSYTPDRGYGYTF.

The V call is TRBV5-6, the J call TRBJ1-2; 9 nucleotides match TRBD1. V was clipped by 1 base and J by 0 bases; unmatched bases: 7. CDR3 length: 17 residues. Germline V CDR1 and CDR2: SGHDT, YYEEEE. The CDR3 spells CASSLYSGTGTNYGYTF. DNA for the CDR3: TGTGCCAGCAGCTTGTACTCGGGGACAGGGACTAACTATGGCTACACCTTC.

The gene calls are TRBV6-6 and TRBJ1-4; no definite D call. V was shortened by 2 bases and J by 8 bases, with 3 bases between the two germline ends. CDR3 length equals 11 residues. The germline CDR1 and CDR2 sequences are MNHNY and SVGAGI (reference sequence). The CDR3 nucleotides are TGTGCCAGCAGTTACCGGGAAAAACTGTTTTTT. Translation gives CASSYREKLFF.

The CDR3 DNA reads as TGTGCCAGCAGCTCACAGGGGTTCTATGGCTACACCTTC. Encoded protein: CASSSQGFYGYTF. The chain combines TRBV9 with TRBJ1-2, with 7 bases aligning to TRBD1. Per the germline V gene, CDR1 is SGDLS and CDR2 is YYNGEE. Trimming at V came to 4 bases and at J to 4 bases, leaving 4 bases not matched to a gene. CDR3 length: 13 amino acids.

The chain employs TRBV11-2 and TRBJ2-3, with D tentatively TRBD1 or TRBD2 (6 bases each). The CDR3 spans 15 residues. V gave up 2 bases and J gave up 6 bases, with 15 bases separating them. CDR1 and CDR2 (germline): SGHAT, FQNNGV. In nucleotides, the CDR3 is TGTGCCAGCAGCTTAAATCGGGGGCTTGGGGATACGCAGTATTTT. Protein sequence: CASSLNRGLGDTQYF.

The rearrangement uses TRBV9 and TRBJ1-2; the D is unclear. There are 12 residues in the CDR3. Germline V gene lookup returns CDR1 SGDLS and CDR2 YYNGEE. V was shortened by 9 bases and J by 7 bases, with 16 bases between the two germline ends. CDR3: CATQPTGGGYTF. The CDR3 DNA reads as TGTGCCACCCAGCCAACGGGTGGTGGCTACACCTTC. Full variable domain (outside the CDR3, taken from reference TRBV9 and TRBJ1-2): DSGVTQTPKHLITATGQRVTLRCSPRSGDLSVYWYQQSLDQGLQFLIQYYNGEERAKGNILERFSAQQFPDLHSELNLSSLELGDSALYFCATQPTGGGYTFGSGTRLTVV.

J is TRBJ2-3 and V is TRBV7-2, with 7 positions matching TRBD1. The germline gives CDR1 SGHTA, CDR2 FQGNSA. The V and J ends lost 0 bases and 2 bases, in that order; junction bases with no gene match: 8. The CDR3 loop spans 17 amino acids. The CDR3 spells CASSLAPGDRLTDTQYF. The CDR3 DNA reads TGTGCCAGCAGCTTAGCACCTGGGGACAGACTCACAGATACGCAGTATTTT. Full variable domain (missing parts from reference TRBV7-2 and TRBJ2-3): GAGVSQSPSNKVTEKGKDVELRCDPISGHTALYWYRQSLGQGLEFLIYFQGNSAPDKSGLPSDRFSAERTGGSVSTLTIQRTQQEDSAVYLCASSLAPGDRLTDTQYFGPGTRLTVL.

CDR3 nucleotides: TGTGCCAGCTCACCACGAGATAGGAGGGGTTCTGAGCAGTTCTTC. It translates to CASSPRDRRGSEQFF. The genes are TRBV18 and TRBJ2-1; possible D gene TRBD2, 6 bases. V was trimmed by 1 base and J by 9 bases, leaving 16 bases between them. Germline CDR1 is KGHSH and CDR2 is LQKENI. This CDR3 is 15 amino acids long. Based on the CDR3 plus reference TRBV18 and TRBJ2-1, the full variable domain is NAGVMQNPRHLVRRRGQEARLRCSPMKGHSHVYWYRQLPEEGLKFMVYLQKENIIDESGMPKERFSAEFPKEGPSILRIQQVVRGDSAAYFCASSPRDRRGSEQFFGPGTRLTVL.

This chain links TRBV5-1 with TRBJ1-6; D gene uncertain. There are 17 residues in the CDR3. The germline V and J ends were trimmed by 0 bases and 4 bases, with 14 bases remaining between them. Germline V gene sequence: CDR1 SGHRS, CDR2 YFSETQ. In nucleotides, the CDR3 is TGCGCCAGCAGCTTGGCCGTGACGGACGGGTATAATTCACCCCTCCACTTT. Protein: CASSLAVTDGYNSPLHF.

Only a few counts were recorded for this clone. V and J are TRBV11-3 and TRBJ2-3, with D perhaps TRBD1 (6 bases). CDR3 size: 17 residues. V lost 3 bases and J 6 bases, leaving 22 bases between the germline ends. From germline, CDR1 is SGHNT and CDR2 YENEEA. The CDR3 here is CASSLGAVQGWGDTQYF. The CDR3 region has the DNA TGTGCCAGCAGCTTGGGGGCTGTGCAGGGATGGGGGGATACGCAGTATTTT.

This chain connects TRBV29-1 to TRBJ2-1, with TRBD2 matching over 8 bases. V lost 3 bases and J lost 1; bases outside the gene matches: 17. Germline V gives CDR1 SQVTM, CDR2 ANQGSEA. The CDR3 spans 19 residues. For the CDR3, the DNA is TGCAGCGTTGATTCGTATGCTGGAGTAGCGGGGAGTTCCTACAATGAGCAGTTCTTC. Translated: CSVDSYAGVAGSSYNEQFF.

The chain joins TRBV6-5 to TRBJ1-1; D perhaps matches TRBD1 (5 bases). Germline lookup yields CDR1 MNHEY and CDR2 SVGAGI. Trimming took 11 bases from V and 0 from J, leaving 13 bases between them. The length of the CDR3 is 13 residues. The CDR3 nucleotides are TGTGCCGCCCTGGGGCCTCTGAACACTGAAGCTTTCTTT. This sequence encodes CAALGPLNTEAFF.

The V call is TRBV19, the J call TRBJ2-1; perhaps TRBD2 as D (5 bases). This CDR3 spans 11 amino acids. Germline lookup yields CDR1 LNHDA and CDR2 SQIVND (reference sequence). V was cut by 5 bases and J by 8 bases, with 7 bases left in between. The CDR3 reads CASSEGDEQFF. CDR3 nucleotides: TGTGCCAGTAGTGAGGGCGATGAGCAGTTCTTC.

The chain joins TRBV19 to TRBJ1-6; 7 positions agree with TRBD1. CDR1 is LNHDA, CDR2 SQIVND, per germline (reference sequence). The junction had 4 bases not matched to a gene; V was cut back by 6 bases and J by 5 bases. The CDR3 runs 14 residues. The CDR3 sequence is CASSQGTDNSPLHF. Here the CDR3 DNA reads TGTGCCAGTAGCCAGGGGACAGATAATTCACCCCTCCACTTT. The whole variable domain, filled in from reference TRBV19 and TRBJ1-6, reads DGGITQSPKYLFRKEGQNVTLSCEQNLNHDAMYWYRQDPGQGLRLIYYSQIVNDFQKGDIAEGYSVSREKKESFPLTVTSAQKNPTAFYLCASSQGTDNSPLHFGNGTRLTVT.